The entry that follows covers one T cell receptor beta chain sequence. As yet, its antigen is unknown. Amplification of TCR beta CDR3 regions used RNA as the template. First-round RT-PCR with HTBI primers amplified the TCR CDR3 region. TCRdb fed the multiplex PCR reads into MiXCR, producing one record per CDR3 protein. This sample has about 720,000 distinct CDR3 sequences; 15% to 20% occur once, and the top ten carry around 8%. Graves' hyperthyroidism is called stable when ophthalmopathy does not progress within 18 months. Exclusion of patients followed from uncontrolled infection, other autoimmune disease, pregnancy or lactation. The entry originates in a study of T cells in Graves' hyperthyroidism and ophthalmopathy. Study-level information: Any treatment followed the collection of peripheral blood at initial diagnosis. Points from the study as a whole: Ophthalmopathy and stable hyperthyroidism were separated by a 13 V-J model.

The junction had 10 bases not matched to a gene; V was cut back by 5 bases and J by 4 bases. This CDR3 has 17 residues. The TCR originated in a young man with Graves' hyperthyroidism. The sample taken for sequencing was blood. The chain links TRBV12-3 or TRBV12-4 to TRBJ2-1, with 11 positions matching TRBD1. CDR3 in DNA: TGTGCCAGCAGTCCTGGGACAGGGGGGGCAAAATACAATGAGCAGTTCTTC. Its protein product is CASSPGTGGAKYNEQFF.